The 21 T cell receptor beta chains presented below share a single source sample, sequenced in a study of control samples from healthy donors and cancer patients. The method was immunoSEQ multiplex PCR; TCRdb's version includes in-frame clones alone and lacks a portion of them. The table lists 150,000 or so clones, about 94% of them singletons, with 8.5% in the top ten. Sequencing was performed on blood. Every receptor here comes from a middle-aged woman in good health.

The V call is TRBV11-2, the J call TRBJ2-5, with TRBD2 identical over 11 bases. This CDR3 has 19 amino acids. CDR1 and CDR2 from the germline V gene are SGHAT and FQNNGV. V lost 2 bases, J lost 4 bases, and 15 bases stayed unmatched. The chain's CDR3 is CASSLRGAALAGGRETQYF. The CDR3 coding sequence is TGTGCCAGCAGCTTAAGAGGGGCCGCGCTAGCGGGAGGTAGAGAGACCCAGTACTTC.

This clone was counted a few times. The rearrangement joins TRBV9 to TRBJ2-7; TRBD1 matches 8 bases. Looked up from germline, CDR1 is SGDLS and CDR2 is YYNGEE. V trimming: 4 bases; J trimming: 3 bases; junction bases outside the gene matches: 6. The CDR3 is 14 residues long. The CDR3 spells CASSLKGQVYEQYF. In DNA, the CDR3 is TGTGCCAGCAGCCTCAAGGGACAGGTCTACGAGCAGTACTTC.

The chain couples TRBV29-1 to TRBJ2-7, with 8 nucleotides matching TRBD2. The CDR3 runs 12 residues. Trimming at V came to 3 bases and at J to 7 bases, leaving 5 bases not matched to a gene. The germline V gene has CDR1 SQVTM and CDR2 ANQGSEA. DNA of the CDR3: TGCAGCGTTGAGCGGGGGGCTGGGGAGCAGTACTTC. Protein product: CSVERGAGEQYF.

The chain employs TRBV4-3 and TRBJ2-7, with D perhaps matching TRBD1 (6 bases). V lost 1 base, J lost 1 base, and 11 bases lay in between. The CDR3 is made up of 15 amino acids. Germline V gene data show CDR1 as LGHNA and CDR2 as YSLEER. CDR3 in amino acids: CASSQAPQGSYEQYF. Written as DNA, the CDR3 is TGCGCCAGCAGCCAAGCCCCACAGGGTTCCTACGAGCAGTACTTC.

This rearrangement joins TRBV30 to TRBJ1-2; tentatively, D is TRBD1 (5 bases). Trimming pared 5 bases from V and 3 bases from J, leaving 13 bases between. The CDR3 extends over 13 amino acids. Per germline, CDR1 GTSNPN and CDR2 SVGIG (reference sequence). CDR3: CAWGRQNHYGYTF. The CDR3 region has the DNA TGTGCCTGGGGCCGACAGAACCACTATGGCTACACCTTC. The whole variable domain, remainder taken from reference TRBV30 and TRBJ1-2, is SQTIHQWPATLVQPVGSPLSLECTVEGTSNPNLYWYRQAAGRGLQLLFYSVGIGQISSEVPQNLSASRPQDRQFILSSKKLLLSDSGFYLCAWGRQNHYGYTFGSGTRLTVV.

V gene TRBV10-2 combines with J gene TRBJ2-7, with D possibly being TRBD1 or TRBD2 (5 bases each). Germline CDR1 and CDR2: WSHSY and SAAADI. CDR3 length equals 13 residues. The V end lost 4 bases, the J end lost 1 base, and 8 bases lay between the germline ends. The CDR3 DNA reads as TGCGCCAGCAGTGGGGACCGATCCTACGAGCAGTACTTC. Encoded protein: CASSGDRSYEQYF.

The chain combines TRBV7-2 with TRBJ1-6, with D maybe TRBD1 (6 bases). Trimming cost V 4 bases and J 9 bases, with 16 bases left between them. In germline, CDR1 is SGHTA, CDR2 FQGNSA. The CDR3 is 15 amino acids. Written as DNA, the CDR3 is TGTGCCAGCAGCTCCGTTATACGGGGGGCTTCACCCCTCCACTTT. Amino acid sequence: CASSSVIRGASPLHF.

The genes are TRBV6-2 or TRBV6-3 and TRBJ2-2; no clear D gene. The V and J ends lost 0 bases and 5 bases respectively, with 10 bases between them. CDR1 and CDR2 from the germline V gene are MNHEY and SVGEGT. The CDR3 spans 15 residues. CDR3 sequence (DNA): TGTGCCAGCAGTTACTCGGGGATTTCGACCGGGGAGCTGTTTTTT. The encoded protein is CASSYSGISTGELFF.

This clone came up once. Here the CDR3 DNA reads TGCGCCAGCAGCCCCATTACTAGCGGGAGTGACAATGAGCAGTTCTTC. Its protein is CASSPITSGSDNEQFF. The V gene is TRBV5-1, the J gene TRBJ2-1; 11 bases fit TRBD2. CDR3 length: 16 residues. V trimming: 4 bases; J trimming: 5 bases; junction bases outside the gene matches: 8. Germline lookup yields CDR1 SGHRS and CDR2 YFSETQ. The complete variable domain, with remaining parts taken from reference TRBV5-1 and TRBJ2-1, reads KAGVTQTPRYLIKTRGQQVTLSCSPISGHRSVSWYQQTPGQGLQFLFEYFSETQRNKGNFPGRFSGRQFSNSRSEMNVSTLELGDSALYLCASSPITSGSDNEQFFGPGTRLTVL.

This clone was counted once. CDR3 region: CASRPGQLRSNQPQHF. The CDR3 nucleotides read TGTGCCAGCAGACCGGGACAGCTGCGTAGCAATCAGCCCCAGCATTTT. The chain is built from TRBV5-4 and TRBJ1-5, with TRBD1 identical over 7 bases. CDR1 and CDR2 (germline): SGHNT, YYREEE (reference sequence). The CDR3 consists of 16 residues. V dropped 5 bases and J dropped 0; count of bases not matched to a gene: 8.

In DNA form, the CDR3 reads TGTGCCAGCAGTGAGCTAAAGGGGGGAGGAGGCTACACCTTC. Translation: CASSELKGGGGYTF. The rearrangement joins TRBV6-6 to TRBJ1-2; D might be TRBD1 (6 bases). Trimming pared 5 bases from V and 8 bases from J, leaving 18 bases between. The CDR3 has 14 residues. Germline V gene sequence: CDR1 MNHNY, CDR2 SVGAGI (reference sequence).

J is TRBJ2-7 and V is TRBV6-5; 8 bases fit TRBD1. The length of the CDR3 is 16 residues. The V segment lost 2 bases and the J segment 2 bases; nucleotides outside the gene matches: 8. CDR1 is MNHEY and CDR2 is SVGAGI in the germline V gene. This CDR3 reads CASSYQGTGITYEQYF. In DNA, the CDR3 is TGTGCCAGCAGTTACCAGGGGACAGGAATTACCTACGAGCAGTACTTC.

The chain has TRBV19 and TRBJ1-5, with D unclear. Trimming shortened V by 5 bases and J by 3 bases, and 11 bases separated the two germline ends. From germline, CDR1 is LNHDA and CDR2 SQIVND (reference sequence). This CDR3 has 14 amino acids. CDR3 bases: TGTGCCAGTAGTGGGCGGCAGCTCAATCAGCCCCAGCATTTT. Translated: CASSGRQLNQPQHF.

The chain recombines TRBV24-1 with TRBJ2-1; TRBD2 matches at 10 bases. The ends lost 4 bases at V and 5 bases at J; junction bases unmatched: 7. The CDR3 is made up of 16 amino acids. Germline assignment: CDR1 KGHDR and CDR2 SFDVKD. DNA for the CDR3: TGTGCCACCAGTGAAGCCGGGACTAGCGAACACAATGAGCAGTTCTTC. Translated: CATSEAGTSEHNEQFF.

This clone was detected only once. V and J are TRBV18 and TRBJ2-2; TRBD2 is a possible D gene (5 bases). The V gene lost 5 bases and the J gene lost 7 bases, with 17 bases spanning the gap. Germline V lookup: CDR1 KGHSH, CDR2 LQKENI. The CDR3 sequence is 15 residues long. The CDR3 sequence is CASSKTYREIGELFF. The CDR3 nucleotides read TGTGCCAGCTCAAAGACCTATCGGGAAATCGGGGAGCTGTTTTTT.

The chain joins TRBV5-1 to TRBJ1-4; D is uncertain. The CDR3 runs 15 residues. V was clipped by 1 base and J by 0 bases, with 7 bases between them. CDR1 is SGHRS, CDR2 YFSETQ, per germline. The DNA for the CDR3 is TGCGCCAGCAGCTTGATGGGCGCAACTAATGAAAAACTGTTTTTT. Translating it yields CASSLMGATNEKLFF.

The J gene is TRBJ2-7, the V gene TRBV5-1; TRBD1 matches at 12 bases. With V trimmed by 4 bases and J by 0 bases, 5 bases remained unmatched. Per germline, CDR1 SGHRS and CDR2 YFSETQ. The CDR3 runs 16 residues. The CDR3 sequence is CASSGGTGGRSYEQYF. The CDR3 DNA is TGCGCCAGCAGCGGAGGGACAGGGGGCCGCTCCTACGAGCAGTACTTC. Using reference TRBV5-1 and TRBJ2-7 for the parts outside the CDR3, the full variable domain is KAGVTQTPRYLIKTRGQQVTLSCSPISGHRSVSWYQQTPGQGLQFLFEYFSETQRNKGNFPGRFSGRQFSNSRSEMNVSTLELGDSALYLCASSGGTGGRSYEQYFGPGTRLTVT.

Turning to this clone: One junction end disagrees with the germline gene, perhaps due to a read error. The chain uses TRBV29-1 and TRBJ2-6, with no clear D. Germline V gene lookup returns CDR1 SQVTM and CDR2 ANQGSEA. The CDR3 has 16 residues. In nucleotides, the CDR3 is TGCAGCGTGGAAGGGCCCGGTACCTCTGGGGCCAACGTCCTGACTTTC. Encoded protein: CSVEGPGTSGANVLTF.

This sequence joins TRBV7-2 and TRBJ1-1; 8 positions match TRBD1. This CDR3 comprises 15 residues. Germline CDR1 reads SGHTA; CDR2 reads FQGNSA. The V segment lost 5 bases and the J segment 2 bases; nucleotides outside the gene matches: 7. CDR3 region: CASSPSTGGNTEAFF. The CDR3 region has the DNA TGTGCCAGCAGCCCCTCAACAGGGGGTAACACTGAAGCTTTCTTT.

The gene calls are TRBV12-3 or TRBV12-4 and TRBJ1-6; the D is unclear. The V gene lost 3 bases and the J gene lost 7 bases, with 7 bases spanning the gap. The CDR3 has 13 amino acids. CDR3 residues: CASSFTPNSPLHF. In DNA, the CDR3 is TGTGCCAGCAGTTTTACCCCGAATTCACCCCTCCACTTT.

This clone came up once. CDR3 nucleotides: TGTGCCAGCTCACCATCAGCGGGAGGAACCGGGGAGCTGTTTTTT. The encoded protein is CASSPSAGGTGELFF. This chain links TRBV18 with TRBJ2-2, with 9 bases fitting TRBD2. V dropped 2 bases and J dropped 5; count of bases not matched to a gene: 3. Germline values: CDR1 KGHSH, CDR2 LQKENI. The CDR3 loop spans 15 amino acids.